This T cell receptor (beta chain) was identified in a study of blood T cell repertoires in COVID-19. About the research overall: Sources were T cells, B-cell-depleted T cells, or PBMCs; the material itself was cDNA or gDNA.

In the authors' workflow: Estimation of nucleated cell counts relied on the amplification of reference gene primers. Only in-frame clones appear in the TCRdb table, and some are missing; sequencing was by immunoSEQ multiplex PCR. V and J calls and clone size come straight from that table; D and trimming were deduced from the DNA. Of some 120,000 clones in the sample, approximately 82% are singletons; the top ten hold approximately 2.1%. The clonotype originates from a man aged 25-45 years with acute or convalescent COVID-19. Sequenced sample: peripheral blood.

CDR3 nucleotides: TGTGCCAGCAGCGCACAGGGCAGTTATGGCTACACCTTC. This codes for CASSAQGSYGYTF. The gene calls are TRBV7-2 and TRBJ1-2; D possibly corresponds to TRBD1 (6 bases). This CDR3 spans 13 amino acids. Germline-derived CDR1 and CDR2 are SGHTA and FQGNSA. The V gene lost 5 bases and the J gene lost 5 bases, with 12 bases spanning the gap.